Each of the 2 T cell receptor beta chains below was sequenced from the same sample in a study of blood T cell repertoires in COVID-19. Using immunoSEQ multiplex PCR, the repertoire was profiled, and TCRdb retains in-frame clones only, with some absent. The table shows some 270,000 clones, with nearly 90% occurring only once. The source material was peripheral blood. The receptors were gathered from a woman aged 60-70 years with COVID-19, enrolled during active disease.

This clone was recorded once. The chain combines TRBV6-1 with TRBJ2-1; 7 bases line up with TRBD2. The V gene's germline CDR1 is MNHNS and CDR2 SASEGT. After removal of 4 bases from V and 5 bases from J, the junction contained 14 bases not matched to a gene. CDR3 length: 17 amino acids. This chain's CDR3 is CASSALGTTKPNNEQFF. CDR3 bases: TGTGCCAGCAGTGCTTTGGGGACTACTAAGCCCAACAATGAGCAGTTCTTC.

The V call is TRBV6-1, the J call TRBJ1-2; 7 nucleotides line up with TRBD1. Germline assignment: CDR1 MNHNS and CDR2 SASEGT. The junction had 3 bases not matched to a gene; V was cut back by 0 bases and J by 2 bases. This CDR3 is 15 amino acids long. CDR3 coding DNA: TGTGCCAGCAGTGAAGCGGTACAGGGGAACTATGGCTACACCTTC. Translated, it gives CASSEAVQGNYGYTF.